The TCR beta chain under discussion was sequenced for a study of graft-versus-host responses after intestinal transplantation. Study results and caveats: Early HvG declines after transplant were associated with peak circulating GvH clone levels.

Produced via immunoSEQ multiplex PCR; TCRdb's table is partial and in-frame only. The table records around 25,000 clones, 94% of them present only once. Regarding this clone: Antigen unknown.

J gave up 7 bases and V 2 bases, and 9 bases lay outside the gene matches. CDR1 and CDR2 from the germline V gene are LGHNA and YNFKEQ. This CDR3 has 15 residues. The sequence derives from a human patient who received an intestinal transplant, so some T cells may come from the graft donor. The source was PBMCs, collected 156 days after intestinal transplant. The rearrangement uses TRBV4-2 and TRBJ1-2; 8 nucleotides match TRBD1. CDR3: CASSQNLGDRGGYTF. The DNA for the CDR3 is TGTGCCAGCAGCCAAAACCTGGGAGACAGGGGTGGCTACACCTTC.